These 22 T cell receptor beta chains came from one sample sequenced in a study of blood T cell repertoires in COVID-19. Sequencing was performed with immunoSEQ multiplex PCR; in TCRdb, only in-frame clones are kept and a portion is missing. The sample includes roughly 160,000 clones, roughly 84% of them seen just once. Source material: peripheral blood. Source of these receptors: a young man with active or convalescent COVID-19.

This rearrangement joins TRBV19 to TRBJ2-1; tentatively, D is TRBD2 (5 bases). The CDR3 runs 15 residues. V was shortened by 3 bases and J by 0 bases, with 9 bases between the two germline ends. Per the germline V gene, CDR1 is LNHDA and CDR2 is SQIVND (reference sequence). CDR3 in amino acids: CASSMGGSSYNEQFF. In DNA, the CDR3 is TGTGCCAGTAGTATGGGTGGGAGCTCCTACAATGAGCAGTTCTTC.

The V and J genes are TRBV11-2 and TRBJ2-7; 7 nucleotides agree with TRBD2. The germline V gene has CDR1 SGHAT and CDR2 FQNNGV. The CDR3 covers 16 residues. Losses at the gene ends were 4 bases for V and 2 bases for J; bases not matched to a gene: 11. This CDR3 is CASSSLLRTRTYEQYF. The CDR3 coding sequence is TGTGCCAGCAGCTCCTTACTGAGGACTAGAACCTACGAGCAGTACTTC.

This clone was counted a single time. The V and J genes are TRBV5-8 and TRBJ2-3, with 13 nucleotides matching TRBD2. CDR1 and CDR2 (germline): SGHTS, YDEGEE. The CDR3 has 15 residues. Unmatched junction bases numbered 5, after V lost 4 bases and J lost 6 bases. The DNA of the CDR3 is TGTGCCAGCAGCCAGGGACTAGCGGGGCCGGATACGCAGTATTTT. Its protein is CASSQGLAGPDTQYF.

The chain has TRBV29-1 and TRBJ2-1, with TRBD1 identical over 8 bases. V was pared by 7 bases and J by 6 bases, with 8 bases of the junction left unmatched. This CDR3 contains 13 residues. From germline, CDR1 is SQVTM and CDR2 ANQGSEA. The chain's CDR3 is CSARRGPFNEQFF. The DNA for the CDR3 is TGCAGCGCTCGCAGGGGGCCCTTCAATGAGCAGTTCTTC.

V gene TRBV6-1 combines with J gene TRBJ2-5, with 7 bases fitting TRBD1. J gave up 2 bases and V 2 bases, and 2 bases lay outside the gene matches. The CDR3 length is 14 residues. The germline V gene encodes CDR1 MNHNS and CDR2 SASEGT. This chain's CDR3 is CASSERDSQETQYF. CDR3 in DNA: TGTGCCAGCAGTGAAAGGGACAGTCAAGAGACCCAGTACTTC.

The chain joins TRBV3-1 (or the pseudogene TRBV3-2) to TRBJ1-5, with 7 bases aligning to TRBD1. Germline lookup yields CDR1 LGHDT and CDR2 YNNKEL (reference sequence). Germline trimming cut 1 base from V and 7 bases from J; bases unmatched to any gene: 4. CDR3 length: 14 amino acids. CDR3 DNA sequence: TGTGCCAGCAGCCAAGCGGGACAGATCCAGCCCCAGCATTTT. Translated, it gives CASSQAGQIQPQHF.

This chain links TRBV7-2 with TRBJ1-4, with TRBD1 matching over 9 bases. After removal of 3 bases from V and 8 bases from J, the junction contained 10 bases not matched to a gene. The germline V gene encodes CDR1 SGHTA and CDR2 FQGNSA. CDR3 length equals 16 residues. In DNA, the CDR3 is TGTGCCAGCAGCTTCCAGGGGGGACAGGGTCGGGAAAAACTGTTTTTT. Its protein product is CASSFQGGQGREKLFF.

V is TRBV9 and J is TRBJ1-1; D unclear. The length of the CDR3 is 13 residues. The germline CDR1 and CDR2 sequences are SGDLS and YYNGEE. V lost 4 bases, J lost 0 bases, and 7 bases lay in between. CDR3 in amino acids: CASSPRVNTEAFF. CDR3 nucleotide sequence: TGTGCCAGCAGCCCAAGAGTGAACACTGAAGCTTTCTTT. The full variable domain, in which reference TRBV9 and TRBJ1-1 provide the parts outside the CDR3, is DSGVTQTPKHLITATGQRVTLRCSPRSGDLSVYWYQQSLDQGLQFLIQYYNGEERAKGNILERFSAQQFPDLHSELNLSSLELGDSALYFCASSPRVNTEAFFGQGTRLTVV.

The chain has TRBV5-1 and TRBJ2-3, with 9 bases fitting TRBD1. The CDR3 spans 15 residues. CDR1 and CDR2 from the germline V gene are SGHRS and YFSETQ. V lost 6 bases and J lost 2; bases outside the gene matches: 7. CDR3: CASTRGDRDTDTQYF. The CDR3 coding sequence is TGCGCCAGCACCCGAGGGGACAGGGACACAGATACGCAGTATTTT.

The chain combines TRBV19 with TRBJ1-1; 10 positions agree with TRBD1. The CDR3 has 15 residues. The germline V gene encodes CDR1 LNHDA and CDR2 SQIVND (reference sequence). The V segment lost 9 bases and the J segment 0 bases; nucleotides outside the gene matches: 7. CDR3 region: CASRDRGLMNTEAFF. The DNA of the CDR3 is TGTGCCAGCCGGGACAGGGGCCTCATGAACACTGAAGCTTTCTTT.

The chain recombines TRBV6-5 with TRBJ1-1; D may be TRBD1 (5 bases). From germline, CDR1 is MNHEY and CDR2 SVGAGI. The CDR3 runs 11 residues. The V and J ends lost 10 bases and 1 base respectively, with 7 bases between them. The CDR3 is CATTGNTEAFF. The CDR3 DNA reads TGTGCCACCACAGGGAACACTGAAGCTTTCTTT.

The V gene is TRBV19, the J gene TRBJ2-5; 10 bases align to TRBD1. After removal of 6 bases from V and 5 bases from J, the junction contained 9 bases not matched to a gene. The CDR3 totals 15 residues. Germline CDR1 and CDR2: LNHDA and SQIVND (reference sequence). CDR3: CASRNLDRGRETQYF. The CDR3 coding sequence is TGTGCCAGTAGAAATCTCGACAGGGGGCGGGAGACCCAGTACTTC.

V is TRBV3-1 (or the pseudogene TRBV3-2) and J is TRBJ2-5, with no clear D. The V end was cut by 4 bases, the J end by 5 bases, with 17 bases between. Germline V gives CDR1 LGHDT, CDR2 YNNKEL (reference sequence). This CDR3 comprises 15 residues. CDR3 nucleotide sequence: TGTGCCAGCAGCCTAGTCCTGGCTAGTTGGGAGACCCAGTACTTC. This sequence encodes CASSLVLASWETQYF.

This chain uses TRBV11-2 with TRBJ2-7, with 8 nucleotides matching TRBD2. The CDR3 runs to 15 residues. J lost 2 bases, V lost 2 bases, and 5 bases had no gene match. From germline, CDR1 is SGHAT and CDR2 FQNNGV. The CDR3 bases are TGTGCCAGCAGCTTACGATCGGGGGGGGCCTACGAGCAGTACTTC. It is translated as CASSLRSGGAYEQYF. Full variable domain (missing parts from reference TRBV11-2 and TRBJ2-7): EAGVAQSPRYKIIEKRQSVAFWCNPISGHATLYWYQQILGQGPKLLIQFQNNGVVDDSQLPKDRFSAERLKGVDSTLKIQPAKLEDSAVYLCASSLRSGGAYEQYFGPGTRLTVT.

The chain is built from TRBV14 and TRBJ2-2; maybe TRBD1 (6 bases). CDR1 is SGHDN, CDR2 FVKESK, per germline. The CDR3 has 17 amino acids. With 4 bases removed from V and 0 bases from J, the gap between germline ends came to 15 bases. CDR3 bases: TGTGCCAGCAGCCCAAAGGCCTGGACAGCGAACACCGGGGAGCTGTTTTTT. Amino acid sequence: CASSPKAWTANTGELFF.

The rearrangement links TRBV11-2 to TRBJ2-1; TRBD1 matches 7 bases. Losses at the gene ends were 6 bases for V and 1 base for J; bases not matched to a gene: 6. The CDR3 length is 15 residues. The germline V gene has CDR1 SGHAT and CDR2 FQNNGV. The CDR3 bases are TGTGCCAGCAGTCTAACAGGGGCATCCTACAATGAGCAGTTCTTC. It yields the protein CASSLTGASYNEQFF.

The CDR3 is CASSLGTGGSLKGYTF. Written as DNA, the CDR3 is TGCGCCAGCAGCTTGGGTACAGGGGGCTCCTTAAAGGGCTACACCTTC. This chain joins TRBV5-1 and TRBJ1-2; 9 bases are a match to TRBD1. J lost 8 bases, V lost 0 bases, and 11 bases had no gene match. The CDR3 loop spans 16 amino acids. Germline assignment: CDR1 SGHRS and CDR2 YFSETQ.

The chain's CDR3 is CASSDSSGGADTQYF. The CDR3 DNA reads TGTGCCAGCAGTGACTCTAGCGGGGGGGCCGATACGCAGTATTTT. The rearrangement joins TRBV6-4 to TRBJ2-3; 11 bases are shared with TRBD2. V dropped 0 bases and J dropped 6; count of bases not matched to a gene: 2. Germline CDR1 is MRHNA and CDR2 is SNTAGT. The CDR3 sequence is 15 residues long.

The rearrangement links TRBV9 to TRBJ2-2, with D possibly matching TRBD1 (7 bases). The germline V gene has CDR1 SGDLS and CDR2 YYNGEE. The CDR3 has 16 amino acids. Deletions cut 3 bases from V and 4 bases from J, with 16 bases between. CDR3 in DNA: TGTGCCAGCAGCGCCCAGGGGGGTGGTGGCACCGGGGAGCTGTTTTTT. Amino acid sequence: CASSAQGGGGTGELFF.

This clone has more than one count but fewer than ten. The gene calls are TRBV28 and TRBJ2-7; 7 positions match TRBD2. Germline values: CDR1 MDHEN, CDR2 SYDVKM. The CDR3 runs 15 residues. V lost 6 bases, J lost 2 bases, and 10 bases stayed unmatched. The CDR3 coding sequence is TGTGCCAGCAGCCCCGGACTAGAAATAACCTACGAGCAGTACTTC. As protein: CASSPGLEITYEQYF.

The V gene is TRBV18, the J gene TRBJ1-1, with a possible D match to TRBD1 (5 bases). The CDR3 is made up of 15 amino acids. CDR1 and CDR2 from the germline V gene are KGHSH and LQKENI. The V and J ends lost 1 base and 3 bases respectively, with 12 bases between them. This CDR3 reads CASSPLRSGDTEAFF. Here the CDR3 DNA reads TGTGCCAGCTCACCACTCAGGTCGGGGGACACTGAAGCTTTCTTT. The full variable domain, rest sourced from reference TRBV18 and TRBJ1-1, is NAGVMQNPRHLVRRRGQEARLRCSPMKGHSHVYWYRQLPEEGLKFMVYLQKENIIDESGMPKERFSAEFPKEGPSILRIQQVVRGDSAAYFCASSPLRSGDTEAFFGQGTRLTVV.

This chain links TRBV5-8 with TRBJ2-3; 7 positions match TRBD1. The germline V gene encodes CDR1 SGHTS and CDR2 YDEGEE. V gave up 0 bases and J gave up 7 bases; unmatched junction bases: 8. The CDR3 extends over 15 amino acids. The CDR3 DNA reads TGTGCCAGCAGCTTGGGAAAGGGGGCGTTGAATACGCAGTATTTT. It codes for CASSLGKGALNTQYF.